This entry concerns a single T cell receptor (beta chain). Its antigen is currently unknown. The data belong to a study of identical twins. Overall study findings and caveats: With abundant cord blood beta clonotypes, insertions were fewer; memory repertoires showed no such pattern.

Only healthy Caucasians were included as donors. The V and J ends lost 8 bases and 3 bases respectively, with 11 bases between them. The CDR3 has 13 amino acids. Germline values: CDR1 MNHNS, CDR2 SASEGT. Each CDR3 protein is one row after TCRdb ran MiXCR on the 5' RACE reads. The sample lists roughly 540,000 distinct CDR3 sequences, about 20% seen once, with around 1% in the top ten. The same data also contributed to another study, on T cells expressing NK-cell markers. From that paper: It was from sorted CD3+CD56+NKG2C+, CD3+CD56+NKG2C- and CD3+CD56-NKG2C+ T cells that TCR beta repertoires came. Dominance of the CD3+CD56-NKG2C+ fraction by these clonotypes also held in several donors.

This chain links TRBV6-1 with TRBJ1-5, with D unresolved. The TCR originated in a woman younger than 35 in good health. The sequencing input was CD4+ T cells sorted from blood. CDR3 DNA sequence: TGTGCCAGCCCCCGTAACGACAATCAGCCCCAGCATTTT. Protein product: CASPRNDNQPQHF.